This T cell receptor beta chain is from a study of blood T cell repertoires in COVID-19 (dated by TCRdb to 2018 to 2020). General notes on the study: The collaborator samples originated in the United States, Italy and Spain and spanned the acute and convalescent phases of COVID-19. The material from the prospective study consisted of cDNA or gDNA derived from T cells, B-cell-depleted T cells, or PBMCs. Subjects who had been exposed to COVID-19, were actively infected with it, or had recovered from it provided the deeply sampled blood TCRbeta repertoires that made up the dataset. The repertoires were released in a freely available public database intended as a resource for research on the immune response to SARS-CoV-2. Samples were obtained from the ongoing ImmuneRACE study (first 160 participants) and from 1,254 subjects provided by 6 global collaborators. The sample metadata nearly always contained a de-identified subject ID, COVID-19 status, age in years and sex. Where available, HLA class I and class II types were taken from metadata supplied by the sample provider and were not determined by assay-based typing. Broad study findings and their caveats: The quantity of clinical and demographic metadata differed by source and by participant and was supplied without curation.

A distance of 15 bases separates the germline ends of V and J, which lose 4 bases and 0 bases respectively. CDR1 is given as SGHAT and CDR2 as FQNNGV, both from the germline V gene. The CDR3, from cysteine to phenylalanine, totals 16 residues. The only DNA kept is the CDR3, 48 bases in frame from the first base. Concerning this clone: Its binding antigen is unknown. The input lacks base qualities; no much larger clone sits a single base away.

TCRbeta CDR3 regions were amplified from genomic DNA by means of the immunoSEQ Assay, a bias-controlled multiplex PCR. The study's processing was this. The number of nucleated cells in each sample was estimated from the amplification of reference gene primers within the assay. To quantify the absolute abundance of each unique TCRbeta CDR3 rearrangement, sequence reads were collapsed and filtered. For each sample, productive Simpson clonality was calculated by taking the square root of Simpson's diversity index across productive rearrangements. The clones in this table, taken by TCRdb from immuneACCESS, are in-frame only. Not every clone is retained; where verified, under half of the shortfall comes from an unresolved V gene, and the cause of the rest is unknown. That table supplies the V and J calls and clone size; D and trimming were determined from the DNA. This sample is represented by 200,000 or so clones; about 90% of them were singletons. The top ten clonotypes cover about 0.8% of the sample.

One collaborating source in Seattle enrolled patients while the patients were actively infected and followed the patients over time throughout the course of disease. The collaborating institutions used their own protocols to collect whole blood in K2EDTA tubes. For TCRbeta analysis, collaborators shipped samples in one of three forms: frozen whole blood, isolated PBMCs, or DNA extracted from either of those sample types. Sequencing used peripheral blood. The sequence derives from a man between 60 and 70 years old with COVID-19, enrolled during active disease. The chain employs TRBV11-2 and TRBJ1-1; perhaps TRBD1 is the D gene, with 6 bases matching. The CDR3 loop reads CASSSHLGQLNTEAFF. The sequenced DNA: TGTGCCAGCAGCTCCCACCTCGGACAGTTGAACACTGAAGCTTTCTTT. Where the CDR3 stops, the reference TRBV11-2 and TRBJ1-1 genes take over; the full variable domain is EAGVAQSPRYKIIEKRQSVAFWCNPISGHATLYWYQQILGQGPKLLIQFQNNGVVDDSQLPKDRFSAERLKGVDSTLKIQPAKLEDSAVYLCASSSHLGQLNTEAFFGQGTRLTVV.